The entry below gives a single T cell receptor (beta chain) sequence along with its context. Other nucleotide sequences from this sample produce the same CDR3. The table came from immunoSEQ multiplex PCR; TCRdb's copy has only in-frame clones and leaves some out. The sample contains around 1.5 million clones, 95% to 99% of which appear only once. The data belong to a study of shared clonotypes between healthy human individuals. Deletions cut 2 bases from V and 3 bases from J, with 5 bases between. Germline CDR1 and CDR2: SGHRS and YFSETQ. The CDR3 length is 12 residues. The rearrangement uses TRBV5-1 and TRBJ2-5; D is uncertain. The TCR originated in a young man in good health. Sequencing was performed on naive CD4+ T cells sorted from blood. The subset is: CD45RA+ positively selected. Here the CDR3 DNA reads TGCGCCAGCAGCTTAAAAGAAGAGACCCAGTACTTC. It translates to CASSLKEETQYF.